This record concerns one TCR beta chain sequence. Its target is unknown. The source of the sample is a study of cytomegalovirus exposure and HLA in healthy donors. Overall study findings and caveats: Presence/absence analyses treated sequencing depth as roughly uniform across donors. In a later analysis, TCR beta V- and J-gene trimming was associated with a missense DCLRE1C variant. The likely origin of a cluster of highly shared sequence variants was a sequencing artifact.

Vbeta (60) and Jbeta (13) primers were used in the PCR. The authors' processing: The count from a later analysis was tens of millions of unique TCR beta chains, about 9.9 million of them shared. Libraries were prepared by immunoSEQ multiplex PCR; TCRdb keeps only in-frame clonotypes and omits some of them. Clonal size and the V and J genes are those of that table, whereas D and trimming came from the DNA. The sample shows 150,000 to 200,000 clones, 65% to 80% of them seen only once. The receptor's source is a woman younger than 45 in good health and CMV-seropositive. The sequencing input was PBMCs.

CDR3 in DNA: TGCGCCAGCAGCCAGGCTACCGGACTTTCGACCCGGGCTGAGCAGTTCTTC. As protein: CASSQATGLSTRAEQFF. This chain links TRBV4-1 with TRBJ2-1, with TRBD2 as a possible D gene (5 bases). CDR3 length equals 17 residues. Germline values: CDR1 MGHRA, CDR2 YSYEKL. V lost 3 bases to trimming and J lost 9 bases, with 24 bases between them.